These 8 T cell receptor beta chains originate from one sample sequenced in a study of tumor-infiltrating lymphocytes in primary liver carcinoma. TCR beta cDNA was reverse-transcribed from about 500 ng of total RNA. The reaction used a constant-region primer and ProtoScript II reverse transcriptase. Employing slightly modified ARM-PCR, three nested multiplex PCR rounds were run, and these gave rise to the TCR beta libraries. TRBV1-TRBV30 forward primers paired with a C-beta reverse primer were used in the first two PCR rounds, which ran about 11 cycles each. TCRdb independently ran MiXCR on the multiplex PCR reads; one entry per CDR3 protein. Of approximately 73,000 distinct CDR3 sequences detected, over 70% appear once; the ten largest clones hold approximately 13%. Investigators took RNA and DNA out together from approximately 22-30 mg of unsorted bulk tissue. The sequencing input was liver tumor tissue from sampling region 4. As to subset: tumor region T4, right-lateral pole. These receptors came from a woman aged 60 to 75 with primary liver carcinoma and hepatitis B virus infection.

By frequency in the sample, this clonotype is medium-sized. CDR3 sequence reads: CASSLDRGAGGYTF. DNA of the CDR3: TGTGCCAGCAGCTTAGACAGGGGAGCCGGTGGCTACACCTTC. The J gene is TRBJ1-2, the V gene TRBV11-2, with D maybe TRBD1 (6 bases). V was cut by 0 bases and J by 7 bases, with 12 bases left in between. CDR1 SGHAT and CDR2 FQNNGV come from the germline V gene. This CDR3 region has 14 residues.

Details on this clonotype: A much larger clone lies one base from this, so it may be a read error. The V gene is TRBV5-4, the J gene TRBJ2-6; D might be TRBD1 (7 bases). Germline CDR1 and CDR2: SGHNT and YYREEE (reference sequence). This CDR3 region has 19 residues. CDR3: CVSSLAGGQYSSGANVLTF. The CDR3 bases are TGTGTCAGCAGCTTGGCCGGGGGACAGTACTCCTCTGGGGCCAACGTCCTGACTTTC.

This clonotype has just one count. At one end, the junction sequence differs from germline, possibly due to a read error. V usage is TRBV6-6 and J usage is TRBJ1-3; no definite D call. The CDR3 is made up of 17 amino acids. Per germline, CDR1 MNHNY and CDR2 SVGAGI (reference sequence). This CDR3 reads CASTGFGRFKCGSTIYF. CDR3 coding DNA: TGTGCCAGCACCGGATTTGGACGATTTAAATGTGGAAGCACCATATACTTT.

For this clonotype: The junction and the germline gene differ at one end; a read error may be behind it. The chain employs TRBV12-3 or TRBV12-4 and TRBJ2-5; TRBD2 matches 16 bases. The CDR3 is 17 amino acids. CDR3 amino acids: CTSTQGTSGRAEETQYF. In DNA, the CDR3 is TGTACCAGCACCCAAGGGACTAGCGGGAGGGCCGAAGAGACCCAGTACTTC.

V and J are TRBV4-1 and TRBJ2-7; 9 bases align to TRBD2. The CDR3 is 17 amino acids. The ends lost 7 bases at V and 4 bases at J; junction bases unmatched: 17. Germline assignment: CDR1 MGHRA and CDR2 YSYEKL. CDR3 sequence reads: CASIRTASGSGSYEQYF. The CDR3 nucleotides are TGCGCCAGCATCCGAACCGCCTCGGGTAGCGGGAGTTACGAGCAGTACTTC.

The chain is built from TRBV6-6 and TRBJ2-7; tentatively, D is TRBD2 (6 bases). Trimming stripped 6 bases from V and 0 bases from J, with 21 bases between. The germline V gene has CDR1 MNHNY and CDR2 SVGAGI (reference sequence). This CDR3 has 17 amino acids. Written as DNA, the CDR3 is TGTGCCAGCAGCACCTCGGCTATCGGGAGAGCCTCCTACGAGCAGTACTTC. This gives the protein CASSTSAIGRASYEQYF.

Turning to this clonotype: The junction departs from germline at one end; a sequencing error may be responsible. V is TRBV28 and J is TRBJ2-3, with D possibly being TRBD1 (6 bases). Per germline, CDR1 MDHEN and CDR2 SYDVKM. CDR3 size: 15 residues. This chain's CDR3 is CASSLRTRWTDTQYF. The CDR3 coding sequence is TGTGCCAGCAGCTTACGGACAAGGTGGACAGATACGCAGTATTTC.

This clonotype was seen more than once but under ten times. Because it lacks the conserved phenylalanine or tryptophan at the end, this CDR3 is likely a read error. The chain has TRBV5-6 and TRBJ2-1; 9 nucleotides align to TRBD2. J gave up 12 bases and V 1 base, and 17 bases lay outside the gene matches. CDR3 size: 17 residues. Germline lookup yields CDR1 SGHDT and CDR2 YYEEEE. CDR3 DNA sequence: TGTGCCAGCAGCTTGTACTCCCCTTGGAGTAGCGGGAGAGGGCAGTTCATC. Its protein is CASSLYSPWSSGRGQFI.